The TCR beta chain under discussion was sequenced for a study of blood T cell repertoires in COVID-19. For the study at large: Some COVID-19 samples were acute and others convalescent; all came from the United States, Italy and Spain. T cells, B-cell-depleted T cells, or PBMCs provided the cDNA or gDNA that served as material.

The age range of participants was 18 to 89 years, with residence in around 22 US areas. Participants reported their clinical history, and cohort assignment relied on those reports. Sequencing used immunoSEQ multiplex PCR; TCRdb keeps in-frame clones, though not all of them. The table records about 480,000 clones, roughly 90% of them present only once. V was pared by 3 bases and J by 3 bases, with 15 bases between. The CDR3 spans 15 residues. CDR1 is SGHAT, CDR2 FQNNGV, per germline. The V and J genes are TRBV11-2 and TRBJ2-7, with a tentative D call TRBD1 (5 bases). Sequences were obtained from PBMCs or T cells enriched from blood (not recorded which). This receptor was identified in a woman in her thirties or forties who had recovered from COVID-19. In DNA form, the CDR3 reads TGTGCCAGCAGCTTTCGGTTTCGGCAGGGCTACGAGCAGTACTTC. Its protein is CASSFRFRQGYEQYF.